The TCR beta chain under discussion was sequenced for a study of Graves' ophthalmopathy and Graves' hyperthyroidism. Background on the study: At initial diagnosis, peripheral blood was obtained, and this preceded any treatment.

Findings and caveats of the study: Among thyroid clonotypes expanded above 0.001 frequency, most also appeared in blood. At less than 71% sensitivity and roughly 72% specificity, the model predicted progression of the ophthalmopathy.

RNA transcripts yielded amplified TCR beta CDR3 regions. First-round RT-PCR used HTBI primers; second-round multiplex PCR followed. TCRdb re-called the multiplex PCR reads with MiXCR, one entry per CDR3 protein. The data show approximately 500,000 distinct CDR3 sequences, over 13% seen once. The PBMCs used were ones drawn from about 9.3 ml of fresh peripheral blood. Trimming took 4 bases from V and 5 from J, leaving 12 bases between them. CDR3 length: 14 residues. The V gene's germline CDR1 is MDHEN and CDR2 SYDVKM. The sample holds many counts of this clonotype. Antigen: not known. The sample taken for sequencing was blood. This clonotype originated in a woman in her 30s with Graves' ophthalmopathy. This rearrangement joins TRBV28 to TRBJ1-3, with D possibly being TRBD1 (6 bases). CDR3 residues: CASSSPGARNTIYF. The CDR3 DNA reads as TGTGCCAGCAGTTCTCCAGGGGCTCGAAACACCATATATTTT. The full variable domain, with the rest looked up from reference TRBV28 and TRBJ1-3, is DVKVTQSSRYLVKRTGEKVFLECVQDMDHENMFWYRQDPGLGLRLIYFSYDVKMKEKGDIPEGYSVSREKKERFSLILESASTNQTSMYLCASSSPGARNTIYFGEGSWLTVV.